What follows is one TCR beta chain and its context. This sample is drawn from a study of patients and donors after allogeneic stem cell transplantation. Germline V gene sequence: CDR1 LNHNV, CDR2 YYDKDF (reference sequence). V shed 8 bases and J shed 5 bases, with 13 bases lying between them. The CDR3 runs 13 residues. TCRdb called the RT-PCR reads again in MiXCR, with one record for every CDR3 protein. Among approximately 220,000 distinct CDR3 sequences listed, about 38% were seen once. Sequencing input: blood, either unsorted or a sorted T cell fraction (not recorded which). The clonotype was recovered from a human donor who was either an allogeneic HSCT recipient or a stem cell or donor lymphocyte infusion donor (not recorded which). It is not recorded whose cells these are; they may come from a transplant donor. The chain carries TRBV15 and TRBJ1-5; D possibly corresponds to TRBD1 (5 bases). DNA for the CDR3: TGTGCCACCGGGGCACAGGTGGATCAGCCCCAGCATTTT. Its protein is CATGAQVDQPQHF.